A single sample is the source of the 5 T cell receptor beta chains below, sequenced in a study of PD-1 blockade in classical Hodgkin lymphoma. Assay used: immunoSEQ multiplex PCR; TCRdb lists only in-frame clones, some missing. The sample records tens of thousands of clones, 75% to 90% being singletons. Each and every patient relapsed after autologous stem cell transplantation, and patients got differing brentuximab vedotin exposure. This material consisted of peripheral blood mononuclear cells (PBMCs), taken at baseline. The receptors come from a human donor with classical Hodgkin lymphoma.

CDR3 bases: TGTGCCAGCAGCCACAACACAGATACGCAGTATTTT. Its translation: CASSHNTDTQYF. The chain couples TRBV7-9 to TRBJ2-3; D not certain. The CDR3 contains 12 residues. With 5 bases removed from V and 2 bases from J, the gap between germline ends came to 5 bases. Germline V gene sequence: CDR1 SEHNR, CDR2 FQNEAQ (reference sequence). The variable domain in full, with the rest retrieved from reference TRBV7-9 and TRBJ2-3, is DTGVSQNPRHKITKRGQNVTFRCDPISEHNRLYWYRQTLGQGPEFLTYFQNEAQLEKSRLLSDRFSAERPKGSFSTLEIQRTEQGDSAMYLCASSHNTDTQYFGPGTRLTVL.

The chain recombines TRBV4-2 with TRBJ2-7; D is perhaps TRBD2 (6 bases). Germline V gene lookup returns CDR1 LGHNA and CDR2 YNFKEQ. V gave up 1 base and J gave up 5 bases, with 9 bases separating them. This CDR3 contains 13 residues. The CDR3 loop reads CASSQVAGNEQYF. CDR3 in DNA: TGTGCCAGCAGCCAAGTTGCGGGAAACGAGCAGTACTTC.

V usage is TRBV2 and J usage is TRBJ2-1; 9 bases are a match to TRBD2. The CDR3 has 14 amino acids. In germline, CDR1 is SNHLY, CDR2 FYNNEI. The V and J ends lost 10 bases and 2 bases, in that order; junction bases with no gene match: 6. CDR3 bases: TGTGCCAACCAGCGGGAGGCAACCTACAATGAGCAGTTCTTC. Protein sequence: CANQREATYNEQFF.

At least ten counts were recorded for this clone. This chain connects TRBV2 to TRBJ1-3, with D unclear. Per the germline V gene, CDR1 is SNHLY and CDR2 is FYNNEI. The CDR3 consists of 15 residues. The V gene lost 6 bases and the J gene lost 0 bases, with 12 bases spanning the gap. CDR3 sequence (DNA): TGTGCCAGCAGGCTTTCAGCTGTCTCTGGAAACACCATATATTTT. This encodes CASRLSAVSGNTIYF.

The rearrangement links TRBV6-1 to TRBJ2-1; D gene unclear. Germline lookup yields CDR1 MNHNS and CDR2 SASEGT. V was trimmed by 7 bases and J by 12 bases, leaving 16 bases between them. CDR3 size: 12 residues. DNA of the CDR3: TGTGCCAGCAACCCACCCCCCTGGGGGCAGTTCTTC. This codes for CASNPPPWGQFF.